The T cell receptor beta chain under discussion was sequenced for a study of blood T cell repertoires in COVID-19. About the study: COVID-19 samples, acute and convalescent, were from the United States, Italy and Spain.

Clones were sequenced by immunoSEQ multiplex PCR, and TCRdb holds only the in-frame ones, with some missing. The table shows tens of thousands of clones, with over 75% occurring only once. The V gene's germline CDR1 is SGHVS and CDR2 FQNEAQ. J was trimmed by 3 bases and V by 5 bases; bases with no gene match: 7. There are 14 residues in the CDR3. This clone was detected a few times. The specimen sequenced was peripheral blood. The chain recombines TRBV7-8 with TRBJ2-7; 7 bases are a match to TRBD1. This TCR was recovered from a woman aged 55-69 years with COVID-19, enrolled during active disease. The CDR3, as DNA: TGTGCCAGCAGCAAAACAGGGGTTGGCTACGAGCAGTACTTC. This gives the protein CASSKTGVGYEQYF. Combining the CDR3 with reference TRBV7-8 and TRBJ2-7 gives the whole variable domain GAGVSQSPRYKVAKRGQDVALRCDPISGHVSLFWYQQALGQGPEFLTYFQNEAQLDKSGLPSDRFFAERPEGSVSTLKIQRTQQEDSAVYLCASSKTGVGYEQYFGPGTRLTVT.